The 10 T cell receptor beta chains listed next were all sequenced from one sample in a study of cytomegalovirus exposure and HLA in healthy donors (dated by TCRdb to about 2017). Libraries were built with the immunoSEQ multiplex PCR assay. For the multiplex PCR, a mixture combining 60 forward primers for TCR Vbeta segments and 13 reverse primers for TCR Jbeta segments was used. Drawn from immuneACCESS, this table holds only the in-frame rearrangements with V and J called that TCRdb kept. Clones are partly lost; checked studies trace under half to an unresolved V gene and leave the rest unexplained. In all, the sample holds 100,000 to 130,000 clones, and over 70% of those were seen once. The ten largest clones represent approximately 2.4% of the sample. The specimen was PBMCs. These receptor sequences come from a man aged 25 to 40 in good health and CMV-seronegative.

This clone was seen only a few times. The V and J genes are TRBV18 and TRBJ2-7, with 9 bases matching TRBD1. The CDR3 runs 14 residues. The germline gives CDR1 KGHSH, CDR2 LQKENI. The J segment lost 6 bases and the V segment lost 0 bases, leaving 3 bases of the junction unmatched. The CDR3 DNA sequence: TGTGCCAGCTCACCACCGGAGGGACAGGGCGAGCAGTACTTC. It codes for CASSPPEGQGEQYF. The entire variable domain, with the rest obtained from reference TRBV18 and TRBJ2-7, is as follows: NAGVMQNPRHLVRRRGQEARLRCSPMKGHSHVYWYRQLPEEGLKFMVYLQKENIIDESGMPKERFSAEFPKEGPSILRIQQVVRGDSAAYFCASSPPEGQGEQYFGPGTRLTVT.

The gene calls are TRBV13 and TRBJ2-5; D is possibly TRBD2 (6 bases). The tail of the sequence fits TRBJ2-7 better, so the J call may be wrong. Germline V gene data show CDR1 as PRHDT and CDR2 as FYEKMQ (reference sequence). CDR3 length: 13 residues. CDR3: CASSLGSSYEQYF. For the CDR3, the DNA is TGTGCCAGCAGCCTCGGGAGCTCCTACGAGCAGTACTTC.

The chain joins TRBV29-1 to TRBJ2-3, with D unresolved. The CDR3 contains 14 residues. Germline-derived CDR1 and CDR2 are SQVTM and ANQGSEA. The V gene lost 3 bases and the J gene lost 2 bases, with 12 bases spanning the gap. The CDR3, as DNA: TGCAGCGTTGAGGGCCAACCCACCACAGATACGCAGTATTTT. This encodes CSVEGQPTTDTQYF.

The table lists this clone with a few counts. This chain uses TRBV12-5 with TRBJ1-1; tentative D call: TRBD1 (5 bases). The CDR3 sequence is 14 residues long. V lost 7 bases and J lost 4, with 16 bases in between. CDR1 LGHNT and CDR2 FRNRAP come from the germline V gene. CDR3 in amino acids: CASAAGIGGTEAFF. The CDR3 region has the DNA TGTGCTAGTGCCGCAGGGATAGGCGGCACTGAAGCTTTCTTT.

This clone was found a few times. The chain is built from TRBV2 and TRBJ1-1, with unresolved D. Trimming removed 7 bases at V and 4 bases at J, with 7 bases between. This CDR3 spans 11 amino acids. Germline CDR1 and CDR2: SNHLY and FYNNEI. CDR3 region: CASKSVTEAFF. The CDR3 nucleotides are TGTGCCAGCAAATCGGTCACTGAAGCTTTCTTT. Supplemented by reference TRBV2 and TRBJ1-1, the full variable domain reads EPEVTQTPSHQVTQMGQEVILRCVPISNHLYFYWYRQILGQKVEFLVSFYNNEISEKSEIFDDQFSVERPDGSNFTLKIRSTKLEDSAMYFCASKSVTEAFFGQGTRLTVV.

V usage is TRBV6-1 and J usage is TRBJ2-5, with D maybe TRBD2 (5 bases). Per the germline V gene, CDR1 is MNHNS and CDR2 is SASEGT. V lost 1 base, J lost 4 bases, and 10 bases lay in between. The CDR3 extends over 14 amino acids. In nucleotides, the CDR3 is TGTGCCAGCAGTGAAGAACTAGTAAGAGAGACCCAGTACTTC. Encoded protein: CASSEELVRETQYF.

The genes are TRBV28 and TRBJ2-5; 12 bases line up with TRBD2. V shed 5 bases and J 3 bases; nucleotides not matched to a gene: 1. CDR1 and CDR2 (germline): MDHEN, SYDVKM. The CDR3 contains 14 residues. The CDR3 here is CASSRLAGEETQYF. As DNA, the CDR3 is TGTGCCAGCAGTCGACTAGCGGGAGAAGAGACCCAGTACTTC. The complete variable domain, with remaining parts taken from reference TRBV28 and TRBJ2-5, reads DVKVTQSSRYLVKRTGEKVFLECVQDMDHENMFWYRQDPGLGLRLIYFSYDVKMKEKGDIPEGYSVSREKKERFSLILESASTNQTSMYLCASSRLAGEETQYFGPGTRLLVL.

This chain connects TRBV30 to TRBJ2-1, with a weak D call TRBD2 (6 bases). Germline assignment: CDR1 GTSNPN and CDR2 SVGIG (reference sequence). This CDR3 comprises 13 residues. The chain's CDR3 is CARAASEWNEQFF. The DNA for the CDR3 is TGTGCGAGAGCGGCTAGCGAGTGGAATGAGCAGTTCTTC.

V gene TRBV30 combines with J gene TRBJ2-7, with 7 nucleotides matching TRBD2. Germline assignment: CDR1 GTSNPN and CDR2 SVGIG (reference sequence). After removal of 3 bases from V and 5 bases from J, the junction contained 4 bases not matched to a gene. The CDR3 is 12 amino acids. Written as DNA, the CDR3 is TGTGCCTGGAGCCACGCGGGGGACGAGCAGTACTTC. It translates to CAWSHAGDEQYF.

This clone was counted once. The chain has TRBV2 and TRBJ2-5; perhaps TRBD1 as D (6 bases). Germline values: CDR1 SNHLY, CDR2 FYNNEI. The CDR3 covers 13 residues. Trimming pared 10 bases from V and 4 bases from J, leaving 16 bases between. CDR3 in amino acids: CAKTDFRGETQYF. The CDR3 DNA sequence: TGTGCCAAGACGGACTTCAGGGGAGAGACCCAGTACTTC.